These 17 T cell receptor beta chains originate from one sample sequenced in a study of cytomegalovirus exposure and HLA in healthy donors. Primers for the PCR totalled 60 Vbeta and 13 Jbeta. Clones were read by immunoSEQ multiplex PCR, and TCRdb kept only the in-frame ones, dropping some. This table holds roughly 140,000 clones, almost 80% found once. Sequences were obtained from PBMCs. The receptor source for this set is a male donor in good health and CMV-seronegative.

The rearrangement joins TRBV4-3 to TRBJ2-1; 10 bases match TRBD2. This CDR3 has 15 residues. Germline V CDR1 and CDR2: LGHNA, YSLEER. The junction had 4 bases not matched to a gene; V was cut back by 0 bases and J by 8 bases. CDR3 amino acids: CASSQEGTSADEQFF. In DNA, the CDR3 is TGCGCCAGCAGCCAAGAAGGGACTAGCGCCGATGAGCAGTTCTTC.

The chain uses TRBV7-2 and TRBJ1-5; D might be TRBD1 (6 bases). The length of the CDR3 is 15 residues. Germline V gene data show CDR1 as SGHTA and CDR2 as FQGNSA. The V end was cut by 6 bases, the J end by 7 bases, with 19 bases between. The CDR3 DNA sequence: TGTGCCAGCAGGGGCGGGGCAGGGGAGGGCCAGCCCCAGCATTTT. It translates to CASRGGAGEGQPQHF.

This chain links TRBV11-2 with TRBJ2-2, with 7 bases matching TRBD1. V shed 6 bases, J shed 0 bases, and the junction held 7 bases outside the gene matches. CDR3 length: 16 amino acids. The germline V gene has CDR1 SGHAT and CDR2 FQNNGV. The CDR3 here is CASRINRGTNTGELFF. The CDR3 bases are TGTGCCAGCAGGATAAACAGGGGAACGAACACCGGGGAGCTGTTTTTT.

This clone was counted a single time. One end of the junction is discordant with germline, which a read error may explain. The chain carries TRBV7-9 and TRBJ1-4, with a weak D call TRBD1 (6 bases). CDR3 length equals 15 residues. Germline V CDR1 and CDR2: SEHNR, FQNEAQ (reference sequence). The CDR3, as DNA: TGTTCCAGCAGCTTACAAGGGGGGGTTAATGAAAAACTGTTTTTT. This encodes CSSSLQGGVNEKLFF.

V usage is TRBV7-6 and J usage is TRBJ1-3; TRBD1 matches 7 bases. The germline V gene has CDR1 SGHVS and CDR2 FNYEAQ. With 6 bases clipped from V and 1 base from J, the junction kept 3 bases outside the gene matches. There are 14 residues in the CDR3. The CDR3 is CASREDRSGNTIYF. The CDR3 bases are TGTGCCAGCAGAGAGGACAGGTCTGGAAACACCATATATTTT.

This clone came up once. The chain recombines TRBV6-1 with TRBJ1-1; the match to TRBD1 covers 9 bases. Germline V gives CDR1 MNHNS, CDR2 SASEGT. Trimming at V came to 4 bases and at J to 1 base, leaving 1 base not matched to a gene. CDR3 length equals 14 residues. The CDR3 bases are TGTGCCAGCAGTGTGGACAGGGGGAACACTGAAGCTTTCTTT. As protein: CASSVDRGNTEAFF.

The V gene is TRBV29-1, the J gene TRBJ1-2; maybe TRBD1 (5 bases). There are 14 residues in the CDR3. Germline assignment: CDR1 SQVTM and CDR2 ANQGSEA. V was clipped by 4 bases and J by 0 bases, with 12 bases between them. CDR3 in amino acids: CSVVGEEANYGYTF. In nucleotides, the CDR3 is TGCAGCGTTGTGGGGGAGGAGGCTAACTATGGCTACACCTTC.

J is TRBJ1-1 and V is TRBV11-3, with 8 bases lining up with TRBD1. Germline V gene sequence: CDR1 SGHNT, CDR2 YENEEA. The J segment lost 4 bases and the V segment lost 5 bases, leaving 9 bases of the junction unmatched. CDR3 length: 15 amino acids. DNA for the CDR3: TGTGCCAGCAGCCCAGACAGGGGTTATGGCACTGAAGCTTTCTTT. As protein: CASSPDRGYGTEAFF.

J is TRBJ1-3 and V is TRBV6-5, with TRBD1 matching over 8 bases. V lost 5 bases to trimming and J lost 4 bases; unmatched junction nucleotides: 7. Germline assignment: CDR1 MNHEY and CDR2 SVGAGI. There are 15 residues in the CDR3. The CDR3 is CASSPDREGGNTIYF. CDR3 coding DNA: TGTGCCAGCAGTCCGGACAGGGAAGGGGGAAACACCATATATTTT.

This chain links TRBV2 with TRBJ2-3; no firm D call. Deletions cut 2 bases from V and 2 bases from J, with 11 bases between. Germline V CDR1 and CDR2: SNHLY, FYNNEI. This CDR3 comprises 15 residues. CDR3 nucleotide sequence: TGTGCCAGCAGTGAATCTATAAGCACCACAGATACGCAGTATTTT. It specifies CASSESISTTDTQYF.

Turning to this clone: One junction end does not reproduce the germline sequence, and a read error may be involved. V and J are TRBV7-9 and TRBJ1-4; the D is unclear. The CDR3 has 16 residues. Germline values: CDR1 SEHNR, CDR2 FQNEAQ (reference sequence). The CDR3: CSSSLSGMAFNEKLFF. Written as DNA, the CDR3 is TGTTCCAGCAGCTTAAGTGGTATGGCATTTAATGAAAAACTGTTTTTT.

This clone was counted only a few times. V and J are TRBV4-3 and TRBJ1-6; D might be TRBD1 (5 bases). This CDR3 is built from 18 residues. Germline V gene data show CDR1 as LGHNA and CDR2 as YSLEER. V lost 1 base and J 4 bases, leaving 17 bases between the germline ends. The chain's CDR3 is CASSQGPPGQGYNSPLHF. The CDR3 coding sequence is TGCGCCAGCAGCCAAGGCCCCCCTGGGCAGGGTTATAATTCACCCCTCCACTTT.

The chain recombines TRBV2 with TRBJ2-1; D remains ambiguous. The CDR3 has 13 amino acids. V shed 3 bases and J shed 8 bases, with 11 bases lying between them. Germline CDR1 and CDR2: SNHLY and FYNNEI. CDR3 sequence: CASSELGIDEQFF. The CDR3 DNA reads TGTGCCAGCAGTGAGCTAGGTATCGATGAGCAGTTCTTC.

This sequence joins TRBV11-2 and TRBJ1-2, with a possible D match to TRBD1 (5 bases). CDR1 and CDR2 from the germline V gene are SGHAT and FQNNGV. The CDR3 spans 16 residues. V shed 5 bases and J shed 4 bases, with 20 bases lying between them. CDR3 protein: CASSPSGAAGLYGYTF. CDR3 coding DNA: TGTGCCAGCAGCCCCAGCGGGGCAGCAGGGCTCTATGGCTACACCTTC.

This chain uses TRBV19 with TRBJ2-1, with TRBD2 matching over 13 bases. The CDR3 has 20 amino acids. Unmatched junction bases numbered 15, after V lost 0 bases and J lost 7 bases. CDR1 is LNHDA and CDR2 is SQIVND in the germline V gene (reference sequence). Here the CDR3 DNA reads TGTGCCAGTAGTATAGATGGACTAGCGGGGGCTCGCGACCCGGGGAATGAGCAGTTCTTC. As protein: CASSIDGLAGARDPGNEQFF.

The rearrangement links TRBV7-2 to TRBJ2-3; 9 bases align to TRBD2. Germline V CDR1 and CDR2: SGHTA, FQGNSA. The CDR3 has 16 amino acids. V lost 1 base and J lost 2; bases outside the gene matches: 4. The CDR3 DNA reads as TGTGCCAGCAGCTTAGTCGCGGGAGGGGCCACAGATACGCAGTATTTT. It translates to CASSLVAGGATDTQYF. Drawing the rest from reference TRBV7-2 and TRBJ2-3, the complete variable domain is GAGVSQSPSNKVTEKGKDVELRCDPISGHTALYWYRQSLGQGLEFLIYFQGNSAPDKSGLPSDRFSAERTGGSVSTLTIQRTQQEDSAVYLCASSLVAGGATDTQYFGPGTRLTVL.

CDR3 loop: CASSLVSRGDGYTF. The CDR3 nucleotides read TGTGCCAGCAGCTTAGTCTCCAGGGGTGATGGCTACACCTTC. The chain carries TRBV11-3 and TRBJ1-2; a weak D match, TRBD1 (6 bases). The CDR3 is made up of 14 amino acids. Germline CDR1 SGHNT, CDR2 YENEEA. V was shortened by 1 base and J by 6 bases, with 12 bases between the two germline ends.